This T cell receptor (beta chain) emerged from a study of control samples from healthy donors and cancer patients. The repertoire was sequenced with immunoSEQ multiplex PCR; TCRdb's copy has only in-frame clones and lacks some. The data contain some 100,000 clones, roughly 88% of them singletons. Trimming shortened V by 3 bases and J by 8 bases, and 19 bases separated the two germline ends. The CDR3 spans 15 residues. Germline V gene data show CDR1 as SGHDT and CDR2 as YYEEEE. The source material was blood. The receptor was isolated from a man under 40 in good health. This chain connects TRBV5-6 to TRBJ2-3; possibly TRBD1 for D (7 bases). CDR3: CASSSAGTAQGTQYF. DNA of the CDR3: TGTGCCAGCAGCTCGGCGGGGACAGCCCAAGGTACGCAGTATTTT.